This T cell receptor beta chain was identified in a study of identifying expanded T cells in peripheral blood. General observations from the study: Variance in clone template counts between approximately two-week samples significantly increased with total template count across all healthy donors. Over around two and four weeks, about 16 and 19 clones changed, versus around 1.2 between replicates.

Measured with immunoSEQ multiplex PCR; TCRdb has only the in-frame clones, and not every one. Of roughly 96,000 clones listed, approximately 88% are singletons. About this clone itself: The antigen is not known.

This CDR3 region has 13 residues. Trimming left V 3 bases short and J 1 base short, with 7 bases between. Germline CDR1 and CDR2: SGDLS and YYNGEE. During the collection period, no donor immune events like infections were recorded. The chain combines TRBV9 with TRBJ1-1; D ambiguous. The sequence derives from a person aged 18 to 75 in good health. The sequencing input was blood. The CDR3 coding sequence is TGTGCCAGCAGCGGTACAAGGAACACTGAAGCTTTCTTT. This translates into CASSGTRNTEAFF.